The 7 T cell receptor beta chains reported below all come from one sample, sequenced in a study of T cell clonotyping in hematopoietic cell transplantation. TCRdb's copy holds only in-frame clones and misses some; the assay was immunoSEQ multiplex PCR. The sample yields fewer than 15,000 clones, less than 95% seen once. The sample comprised peripheral blood mononuclear cells. These receptor sequences come from a woman in her 50s in good health. Some clones in this sample may be carry-over from other donors' samples.

V gene TRBV27 combines with J gene TRBJ1-2; 7 bases line up with TRBD1. The CDR3 is 16 amino acids. The germline V gene has CDR1 MNHEY and CDR2 SMNVEV (reference sequence). V dropped 5 bases and J dropped 2; count of bases not matched to a gene: 11. The CDR3 nucleotides are TGTGCCAGCAGTCCAAATCTTCCGGGACAGAACTATGGCTACACCTTC. It is translated as CASSPNLPGQNYGYTF.

The chain combines TRBV7-2 with TRBJ1-3; D not resolved. V was cut by 2 bases and J by 2 bases, with 1 base left in between. The CDR3 contains 12 residues. Germline values: CDR1 SGHTA, CDR2 FQGNSA. The CDR3 loop is CASSLTGNTIYF. CDR3 coding DNA: TGTGCCAGCAGCTTAACTGGAAACACCATATATTTT.

This chain uses TRBV11-2 with TRBJ2-7; either TRBD1 or TRBD2 may supply D (6 bases each). The CDR3 spans 15 residues. The ends were cut back, 3 bases at V and 3 bases at J, with 15 bases in the middle. Germline CDR1 SGHAT, CDR2 FQNNGV. DNA of the CDR3: TGTGCCAGCAGCTTGGTCGGGGGCGCGATCTACGAGCAGTACTTC. It encodes CASSLVGGAIYEQYF.

The rearrangement uses TRBV2 and TRBJ1-4; unclear D gene. Germline CDR1 SNHLY, CDR2 FYNNEI. The ends were cut back, 3 bases at V and 8 bases at J, with 10 bases in the middle. The CDR3 totals 13 residues. CDR3 DNA sequence: TGTGCCAGCAGTGATACCTCGTGGGAAAAACTGTTTTTT. Its protein product is CASSDTSWEKLFF.

The genes are TRBV6-1 and TRBJ1-2, with D possibly matching TRBD1 (5 bases). V shed 2 bases and J shed 4 bases, with 11 bases lying between them. Germline CDR1 and CDR2: MNHNS and SASEGT. CDR3 size: 14 residues. The chain's CDR3 is CASSELGGTYGYTF. The CDR3 DNA is TGTGCCAGCAGTGAACTGGGCGGGACCTATGGCTACACCTTC.

This clone was counted a single time. V is TRBV6-1 and J is TRBJ2-5; possibly TRBD2 for D (5 bases). The CDR3 sequence is 14 residues long. Germline V gives CDR1 MNHNS, CDR2 SASEGT. The V end lost 4 bases, the J end lost 2 bases, and 11 bases lay between the germline ends. The CDR3 reads CASSVSASQETQYF. DNA of the CDR3: TGTGCCAGCAGTGTTAGCGCCAGTCAAGAGACCCAGTACTTC.

This clone was recorded once. This chain links TRBV11-2 with TRBJ2-3; 7 bases line up with TRBD2. V lost 4 bases to trimming and J lost 1 base; unmatched junction nucleotides: 2. This CDR3 contains 14 residues. The germline gives CDR1 SGHAT, CDR2 FQNNGV. CDR3 bases: TGTGCCAGCAGCTCTGGGGGGGGCACAGATACGCAGTATTTT. It encodes CASSSGGGTDTQYF.